The T cell receptor (beta chain) described here comes from a study of Graves' ophthalmopathy and Graves' hyperthyroidism. RNA served as the template for amplifying TCR beta CDR3 regions. A first-round RT-PCR used HTBI primers, followed by a second-round multiplex PCR. One entry per CDR3 protein, called by TCRdb with MiXCR from the multiplex PCR reads. The sample yields about 160,000 distinct CDR3 sequences, just under 40% seen once. This clonotype was detected ten times or more. The sequencing sample was made of peripheral blood. The source is a man aged 30 to 39 with Graves' ophthalmopathy.

The CDR3 coding sequence is TGCAGCGTTGGAGGACCCGGGGTTAGCTCCTACGAGCAGTACTTC. Protein: CSVGGPGVSSYEQYF. The chain carries TRBV29-1 and TRBJ2-7; D is perhaps TRBD2 (5 bases). This CDR3 has 15 residues. V dropped 4 bases and J dropped 0 bases, with 16 bases sitting between them. The germline V gene encodes CDR1 SQVTM and CDR2 ANQGSEA.